These 2 T cell receptor beta chains originate from one sample sequenced in a study of cytomegalovirus exposure and HLA in healthy donors (dated by TCRdb to about 2017). The library was obtained by the immunoSEQ multiplex PCR assay. The multiplex PCR relied on a mix of 60 forward primers for TCR Vbeta segments and 13 reverse primers for TCR Jbeta segments. TCRdb took this table from immuneACCESS and kept in-frame rearrangements with V and J called. Such tables lack part of the clones; where checked against another copy, unresolved V genes explain under half of the gap, and the rest is unexplained. The sample table contains 150,000 to 200,000 clones; only one count was recorded for around 82% of them. The leading ten clones occupy approximately 1.7% of the sample. Sequenced: PBMCs. Receptors were obtained from a man between 40 and 49 years old in good health and CMV-seropositive.

The CDR3 region has the DNA TGCAGCGTTGAAGTGGACAGGGCCATCTCTGGAAACACCATATATTTT. It codes for CSVEVDRAISGNTIYF. The chain joins TRBV29-1 to TRBJ1-3; 8 positions agree with TRBD1. Germline V gene sequence: CDR1 SQVTM, CDR2 ANQGSEA. The CDR3 spans 16 residues. The V gene end was trimmed by 1 base and the J gene end by 0 bases; junction bases not matched to a gene: 5.

The chain couples TRBV6-5 to TRBJ2-1, with D possibly being TRBD2 (5 bases). Germline V CDR1 and CDR2: MNHEY, SVGAGI. The CDR3 runs to 11 residues. Written as DNA, the CDR3 is TGTGCGACCCTAGCCTTAACACGGCAGTTCTTC. Protein: CATLALTRQFF.